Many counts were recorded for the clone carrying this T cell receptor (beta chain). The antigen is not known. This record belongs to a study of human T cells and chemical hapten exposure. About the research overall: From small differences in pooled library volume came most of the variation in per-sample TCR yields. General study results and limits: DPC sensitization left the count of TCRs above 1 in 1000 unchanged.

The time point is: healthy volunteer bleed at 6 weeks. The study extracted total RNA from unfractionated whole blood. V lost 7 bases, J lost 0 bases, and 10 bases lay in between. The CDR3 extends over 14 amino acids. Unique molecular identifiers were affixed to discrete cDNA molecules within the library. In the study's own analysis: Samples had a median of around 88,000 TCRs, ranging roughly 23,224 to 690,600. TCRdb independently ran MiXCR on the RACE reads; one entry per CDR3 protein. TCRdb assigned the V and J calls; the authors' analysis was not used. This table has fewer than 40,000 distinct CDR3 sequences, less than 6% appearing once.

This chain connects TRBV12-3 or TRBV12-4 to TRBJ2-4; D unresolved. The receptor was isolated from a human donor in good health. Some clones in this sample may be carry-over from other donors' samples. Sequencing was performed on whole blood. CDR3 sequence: CASTLTEAKNIQYF. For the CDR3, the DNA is TGTGCCAGCACCCTGACCGAAGCCAAAAACATTCAGTACTTC.